The 3 T cell receptor beta chains given below trace back to one sample, sequenced in a study of CD8+ T cells in alopecia areata. Regarding treatment: oral pan-JAK inhibitor, 5-10 mg twice daily. Sequencing templates came from extracted RNA that was reverse transcribed into cDNA. TCRdb keeps only in-frame clones here, not all; method: immunoSEQ multiplex PCR. Of some 200,000 clones in the sample, around two fifths were seen once. The material sequenced was CD4+ T cells sorted from blood, taken at approximately week 37, from a patient treated with tofacitinib. The receptors come from a human donor with alopecia areata.

In its sample, this clone was seen a few times. The chain joins TRBV4-3 to TRBJ2-3, with 11 bases identical to TRBD2. The trim removed 0 bases at V and 7 bases at J, leaving 6 bases unmatched. CDR1 and CDR2 (germline): LGHNA, YSLEER. The CDR3 runs to 16 residues. CDR3 sequence reads: CASSQDSGRAKNTQYF. Written as DNA, the CDR3 is TGCGCCAGCAGCCAAGATAGCGGGAGGGCCAAAAATACGCAGTATTTT.

The chain carries TRBV29-1 and TRBJ1-1, with D tentatively TRBD1 (5 bases). Per the germline V gene, CDR1 is SQVTM and CDR2 is ANQGSEA. This CDR3 contains 11 residues. The germline V and J ends were trimmed by 1 base and 8 bases, with 8 bases remaining between them. Written as DNA, the CDR3 is TGCAGCGTTGAAGGTGGACACGAAGCTTTCTTT. Its protein product is CSVEGGHEAFF.

The sample holds one count of this clone. The V call is TRBV30, the J call TRBJ2-1; no definite D call. Germline V lookup: CDR1 GTSNPN, CDR2 SVGIG (reference sequence). CDR3 length: 10 residues. Trimming removed 7 bases at V and 5 bases at J, with 6 bases between. The CDR3 loop reads CASSHNEQFF. The DNA of the CDR3 is TGTGCCTCCAGCCACAATGAGCAGTTCTTC.